This record concerns one TCR beta chain sequence. The antigen remains undetermined. The CDR3 has 15 amino acids. CDR1 and CDR2 from the germline V gene are SGHTA and FQGNSA. V was trimmed by 4 bases and J by 4 bases, leaving 16 bases between them. The entry originates in a study of T cells in Graves' hyperthyroidism and ophthalmopathy. Study-wide results and limits: Stable hyperthyroidism and ophthalmopathy were separated using 13 V-J signatures. Prediction of ophthalmopathy progression came a median around 6.1 months pre-onset.

Uncontrolled infection, other autoimmune disease, pregnancy or lactation disqualified patients from enrolment. This sample holds PBMCs from around 9.9 ml fresh peripheral blood. Amplification of TCR beta CDR3 regions used RNA as the template. Researchers ran a first-round RT-PCR on the TCR CDR3 using the HTBI primer set. TCRdb used MiXCR to reprocess the multiplex PCR reads, holding one entry per CDR3 protein. The sample contains over 700,000 distinct CDR3 sequences, about 19% of which appear only once. The receptor was derived from a woman aged 45-65 years with Graves' hyperthyroidism that later progressed to Graves' ophthalmopathy. The sample consisted of blood. This chain connects TRBV7-2 to TRBJ1-2, with D perhaps TRBD1 (5 bases). In nucleotides, the CDR3 is TGTGCCAGCAGCTCGGGGTCCCCTGGGGCCTATGGCTACACCTTC. Its protein is CASSSGSPGAYGYTF.